The text below deals with one T cell receptor (beta chain). The data were obtained in a study of blood T cell repertoires in COVID-19. Study summary: The analysed material was cDNA or gDNA that came from T cells, B-cell-depleted T cells, or PBMCs.

Original handling: Researchers report that nucleated cell counts were estimated from reference gene primer amplification. Generated by immunoSEQ multiplex PCR, the TCRdb table keeps only in-frame clones and is missing some. The D gene and trimming were derived from the DNA, and the V and J assignments and clone size from that table. Of over 90,000 clones in the sample, about 90% are singletons; the top ten hold about 3%. CDR3 size: 14 residues. Germline CDR1 is SGHRS and CDR2 is YFSETQ. With 1 base removed from V and 4 bases from J, the gap between germline ends came to 11 bases. This chain uses TRBV5-1 with TRBJ1-2, with D tentatively TRBD1 (6 bases). The source of this sequence is a human donor in a cohort sampled during active COVID-19. Material for sequencing was peripheral blood. Written as DNA, the CDR3 is TGCGCCAGCAGCTTGTCTGGGGACATCTATGGCTACACCTTC. This sequence encodes CASSLSGDIYGYTF.